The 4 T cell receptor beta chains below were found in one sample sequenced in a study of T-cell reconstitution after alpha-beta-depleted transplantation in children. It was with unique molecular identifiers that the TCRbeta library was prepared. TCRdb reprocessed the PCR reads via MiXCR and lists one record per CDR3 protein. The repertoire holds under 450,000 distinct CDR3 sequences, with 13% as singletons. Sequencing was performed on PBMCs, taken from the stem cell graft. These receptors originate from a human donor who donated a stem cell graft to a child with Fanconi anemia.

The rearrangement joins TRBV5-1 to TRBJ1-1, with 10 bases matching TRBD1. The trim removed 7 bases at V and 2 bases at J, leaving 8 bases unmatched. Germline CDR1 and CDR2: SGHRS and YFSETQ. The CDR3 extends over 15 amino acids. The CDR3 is CASQGQGRRNTEAFF. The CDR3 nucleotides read TGCGCCAGCCAGGGACAGGGGAGACGAAACACTGAAGCTTTCTTT.

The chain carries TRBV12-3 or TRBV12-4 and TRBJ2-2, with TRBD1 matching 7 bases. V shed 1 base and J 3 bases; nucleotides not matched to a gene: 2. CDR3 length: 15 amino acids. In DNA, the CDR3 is TGTGCCAGCAGTTTAGGAGGGGGCCACACCGGGGAGCTGTTTTTT. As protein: CASSLGGGHTGELFF.

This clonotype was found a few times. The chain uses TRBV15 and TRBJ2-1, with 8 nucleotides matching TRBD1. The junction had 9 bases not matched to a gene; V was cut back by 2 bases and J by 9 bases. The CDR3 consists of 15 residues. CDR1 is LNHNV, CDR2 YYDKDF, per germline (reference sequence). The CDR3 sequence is CATSRRGQGEGEQFF. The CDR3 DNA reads TGTGCCACCAGCAGACGTGGACAGGGCGAGGGTGAGCAGTTCTTC.

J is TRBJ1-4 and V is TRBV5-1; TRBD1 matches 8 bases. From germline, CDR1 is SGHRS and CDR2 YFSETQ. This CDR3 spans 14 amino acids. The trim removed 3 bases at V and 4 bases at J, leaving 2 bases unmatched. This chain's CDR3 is CASSSGGDNEKLFF. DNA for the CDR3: TGCGCCAGCAGCTCAGGGGGCGATAATGAAAAACTGTTTTTT.